Presented here are 18 T cell receptor beta chains from one specimen sequenced in a study of blood T cell repertoires in COVID-19. Sequencing was performed with immunoSEQ multiplex PCR; in TCRdb, only in-frame clones are kept and a portion is missing. The table records about 70,000 clones, about 86% of them present only once. The sample comprised peripheral blood. All receptors derive from an older woman with acute or convalescent COVID-19.

The CDR3: CASSLGGYKDNEQFF. Here the CDR3 DNA reads TGCGCCAGCAGCTTGGGCGGCTACAAAGACAATGAGCAGTTCTTC. This chain connects TRBV5-1 to TRBJ2-1; no reliable D call. Germline V gene lookup returns CDR1 SGHRS and CDR2 YFSETQ. The CDR3 runs 15 residues. V was clipped by 0 bases and J by 5 bases, with 12 bases between them.

The chain joins TRBV3-1 (or the pseudogene TRBV3-2) to TRBJ2-1, with 13 bases matching TRBD2. Germline V gives CDR1 LGHDT, CDR2 YNNKEL (reference sequence). The CDR3 consists of 15 residues. The trim removed 4 bases at V and 6 bases at J, leaving 3 bases unmatched. The CDR3 DNA sequence: TGTGCCAGCAGCCTGACTAGCGGGAGGTCCAATGAGCAGTTCTTC. This translates into CASSLTSGRSNEQFF.

This sequence joins TRBV18 and TRBJ1-5, with TRBD1 matching over 7 bases. The germline gives CDR1 KGHSH, CDR2 LQKENI. The CDR3 is made up of 13 amino acids. V lost 4 bases, J lost 5 bases, and 2 bases stayed unmatched. CDR3: CASSQGADQPQHF. The CDR3 DNA follows: TGTGCCAGCTCACAGGGGGCGGATCAGCCCCAGCATTTT. Variable domain in full (rest from reference TRBV18 and TRBJ1-5): NAGVMQNPRHLVRRRGQEARLRCSPMKGHSHVYWYRQLPEEGLKFMVYLQKENIIDESGMPKERFSAEFPKEGPSILRIQQVVRGDSAAYFCASSQGADQPQHFGDGTRLSIL.

The rearrangement joins TRBV7-7 to TRBJ1-5; 7 nucleotides line up with TRBD1. The CDR3 is made up of 16 amino acids. Per the germline V gene, CDR1 is SSHAT and CDR2 is FNYEAQ (reference sequence). The J segment lost 1 base and the V segment lost 5 bases, leaving 8 bases of the junction unmatched. This CDR3 is CASSRDRVGSNQPQHF. The CDR3 DNA follows: TGTGCCAGCAGCCGCGACAGGGTCGGGAGCAATCAGCCCCAGCATTTT. The variable domain in full, completed from reference TRBV7-7 and TRBJ1-5, reads GAGVSQSPRYKVTKRGQDVTLRCDPISSHATLYWYQQALGQGPEFLTYFNYEAQPDKSGLPSDRFSAERPEGSISTLTIQRTEQRDSAMYRCASSRDRVGSNQPQHFGDGTRLSIL.

The CDR3 region has the DNA TGTGCCTGGAGTGCACTAGCGGAGCGGACCAATGAGCAGTTCTTC. This codes for CAWSALAERTNEQFF. The chain recombines TRBV30 with TRBJ2-1, with TRBD2 matching 8 bases. The CDR3 covers 15 residues. The germline V gene has CDR1 GTSNPN and CDR2 SVGIG (reference sequence). The J segment lost 6 bases and the V segment lost 1 base, leaving 8 bases of the junction unmatched.

CDR3 region: CASSKDGRVIEQYF. DNA of the CDR3: TGTGCCAGCAGCAAGGACGGCAGGGTGATCGAGCAGTACTTC. The chain uses TRBV21-1 and TRBJ2-7; TRBD1 was called by the table and not checked on the DNA. TRBV21-1 is designated a pseudogene. The CDR3 runs 14 residues.

The rearrangement uses TRBV7-2 and TRBJ2-7; D unclear. This CDR3 contains 12 residues. The V gene lost 3 bases and the J gene lost 4 bases, with 7 bases spanning the gap. Germline loops: CDR1 SGHTA, CDR2 FQGNSA. Here the CDR3 DNA reads TGTGCCAGCAGCTTGAACCTATACGAGCAGTACTTC. Translated: CASSLNLYEQYF.

V usage is TRBV5-6 and J usage is TRBJ1-1; maybe TRBD1 (5 bases). V lost 3 bases and J 8 bases, leaving 20 bases between the germline ends. The CDR3 contains 15 residues. CDR1 is SGHDT, CDR2 YYEEEE, per germline. The CDR3 DNA is TGTGCCAGCAGCTCTAAGGGGTCAGGGCTCGAGGAAGCTTTCTTT. Translating gives CASSSKGSGLEEAFF.

CDR3 nucleotide sequence: TGTGCCAGCAGTTACTCGTCGCAGGGGAACACTGAAGCTTTCTTT. It is translated as CASSYSSQGNTEAFF. The V gene is TRBV6-5, the J gene TRBJ1-1; TRBD1 is a possible D gene (5 bases). The germline CDR1 and CDR2 sequences are MNHEY and SVGAGI. V lost 0 bases, J lost 1 base, and 9 bases lay in between. The length of the CDR3 is 15 residues.

The V gene is TRBV20-1, the J gene TRBJ1-5; possibly TRBD1 for D (5 bases). Germline loops: CDR1 DFQATT, CDR2 SNEGSKA (reference sequence). This CDR3 is 14 amino acids long. With 3 bases removed from V and 1 base from J, the gap between germline ends came to 10 bases. The CDR3 reads CSASQGLSNQPQHF. Written as DNA, the CDR3 is TGCAGTGCTAGTCAGGGACTAAGCAATCAGCCCCAGCATTTT.

The rearrangement joins TRBV7-9 to TRBJ2-3; 8 bases are a match to TRBD2. The CDR3 consists of 15 residues. J gave up 2 bases and V 4 bases, and 5 bases lay outside the gene matches. The germline CDR1 and CDR2 sequences are SEHNR and FQNEAQ (reference sequence). CDR3 region: CASSSRAGATDTQYF. The CDR3 DNA sequence: TGTGCCAGCAGCTCGAGAGCGGGAGCCACAGATACGCAGTATTTT.

The chain combines TRBV2 with TRBJ2-3, with D perhaps TRBD2 (5 bases). The CDR3 consists of 16 residues. Germline V gene lookup returns CDR1 SNHLY and CDR2 FYNNEI. V was cut by 6 bases and J by 6 bases, with 22 bases left in between. The CDR3 nucleotides read TGTGCCAGCAGCCTCCGAACCATACTAGATTCTGATACGCAGTATTTT. Amino acids: CASSLRTILDSDTQYF. The variable domain in full, completed from reference TRBV2 and TRBJ2-3, reads EPEVTQTPSHQVTQMGQEVILRCVPISNHLYFYWYRQILGQKVEFLVSFYNNEISEKSEIFDDQFSVERPDGSNFTLKIRSTKLEDSAMYFCASSLRTILDSDTQYFGPGTRLTVL.

The chain recombines TRBV19 with TRBJ2-1, with TRBD2 as a possible D gene (7 bases). The germline V gene has CDR1 LNHDA and CDR2 SQIVND (reference sequence). The ends were cut back, 6 bases at V and 4 bases at J, with 16 bases in the middle. The CDR3 totals 15 residues. CDR3 region: CASSNKGGVYNEQFF. In DNA, the CDR3 is TGTGCCAGTAGCAACAAGGGGGGGGTTTACAATGAGCAGTTCTTC.

This clone was picked up a small number of times. V is TRBV6-6 and J is TRBJ2-1, with D possibly being TRBD1 (6 bases). V dropped 2 bases and J dropped 10 bases, with 6 bases sitting between them. This CDR3 is 11 amino acids long. Germline values: CDR1 MNHNY, CDR2 SVGAGI (reference sequence). The CDR3 loop is CASSYDREQFF. The CDR3, as DNA: TGTGCCAGCAGTTACGACAGGGAGCAGTTCTTC.

The V gene is TRBV28, the J gene TRBJ2-7, with 7 bases identical to TRBD2. Germline V gene sequence: CDR1 MDHEN, CDR2 SYDVKM. The J segment lost 3 bases and the V segment lost 6 bases, leaving 11 bases of the junction unmatched. This CDR3 is built from 15 residues. CDR3 protein: CASSPTSLGLYEQYF. The CDR3 DNA reads as TGTGCCAGCAGCCCGACTAGCCTGGGTCTCTACGAGCAGTACTTC.

The chain is built from TRBV30 and TRBJ1-2; D gene uncertain. The germline gives CDR1 GTSNPN, CDR2 SVGIG (reference sequence). This CDR3 has 12 amino acids. Trimming pared 4 bases from V and 0 bases from J, leaving 6 bases between. The CDR3 DNA sequence: TGTGCCTGGAATGCAGCTAACTATGGCTACACCTTC. Protein sequence: CAWNAANYGYTF. Full variable domain (rest looked up from reference TRBV30 and TRBJ1-2): SQTIHQWPATLVQPVGSPLSLECTVEGTSNPNLYWYRQAAGRGLQLLFYSVGIGQISSEVPQNLSASRPQDRQFILSSKKLLLSDSGFYLCAWNAANYGYTFGSGTRLTVV.

The chain combines TRBV29-1 with TRBJ2-7; 8 bases align to TRBD1. Trimming removed 6 bases from V and 2 bases from J; junction bases left unmatched: 6. The CDR3 extends over 13 amino acids. CDR1 and CDR2 from the germline V gene are SQVTM and ANQGSEA. Here the CDR3 reads CSVKPRGPYEQYF. The CDR3 DNA follows: TGCAGCGTAAAACCCAGGGGGCCCTACGAGCAGTACTTC.

The chain joins TRBV12-3 or TRBV12-4 to TRBJ1-1, with 8 bases aligning to TRBD1. V lost 6 bases and J lost 6; bases outside the gene matches: 6. The CDR3 runs 13 residues. The CDR3 bases are TGTGCCAGCAGAAACAGGGGGTTCCCTGAAGCTTTCTTT. Translated: CASRNRGFPEAFF.